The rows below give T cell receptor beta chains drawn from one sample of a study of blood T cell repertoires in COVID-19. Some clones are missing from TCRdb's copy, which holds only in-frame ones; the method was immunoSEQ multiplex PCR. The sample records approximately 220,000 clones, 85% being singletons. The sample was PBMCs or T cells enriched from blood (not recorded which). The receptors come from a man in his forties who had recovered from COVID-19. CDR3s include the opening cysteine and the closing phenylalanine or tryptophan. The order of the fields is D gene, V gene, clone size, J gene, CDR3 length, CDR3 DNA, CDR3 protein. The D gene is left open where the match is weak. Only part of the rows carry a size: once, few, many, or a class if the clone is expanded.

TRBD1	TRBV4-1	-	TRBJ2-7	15	TGCGCCAGCAGCCAAGGACAGGGTTTCTCCTACGAGCAGTACTTC	CASSQGQGFSYEQYF
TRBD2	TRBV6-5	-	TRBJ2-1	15	TGTGCCAGCAGGCGACAGCGGGAGGTGGGCAATGAGCAGTTCTTC	CASRRQREVGNEQFF
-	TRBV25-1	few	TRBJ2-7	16	TGTGCCAGCAGTGGGTTTGTTGGGGGGTTTACCTACGAGCAGTACTTC	CASSGFVGGFTYEQYF
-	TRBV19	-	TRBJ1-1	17	TGTGCCAGTAGTAACTATGAGGGTCGGGGAGGGGGCACTGAAGCTTTCTTT	CASSNYEGRGGGTEAFF
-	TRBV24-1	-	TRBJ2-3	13	TGTGCCACCAGTGATCTCCGCACAGATACGCAGTATTTT	CATSDLRTDTQYF
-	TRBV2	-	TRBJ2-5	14	TGTGCCAGCAGAACAGACCATCTCGCGGAGACCCAGTACTTC	CASRTDHLAETQYF
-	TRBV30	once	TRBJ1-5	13	TGTGCCTGGACCTTTCGGAGAGGTGGTCCCCAGCATTTT	CAWTFRRGGPQHF
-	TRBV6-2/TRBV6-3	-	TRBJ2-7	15	TGTGCCAGCAGTTCCCTCCGCAGGGTGAAATACGAGCAGTACTTC	CASSSLRRVKYEQYF
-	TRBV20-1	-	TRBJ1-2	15	TGCAGTGCTAGTTCAGCGGGGGTTGTGGACTATGGCTACACCTTC	CSASSAGVVDYGYTF
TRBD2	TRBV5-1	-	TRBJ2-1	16	TGCGCCAGCACCGAGCGGGAGGTAAGCTCCTACAATGAGCAGTTCTTC	CASTEREVSSYNEQFF
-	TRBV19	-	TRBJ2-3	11	TGTGCCAGTAGTAGTAGAGATACGCAGTATTTT	CASSSRDTQYF
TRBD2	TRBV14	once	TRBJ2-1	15	TGTGCCAGCAGCCAAGCTAGCGGGAGGGTGAGTGAGCAGTTCTTC	CASSQASGRVSEQFF
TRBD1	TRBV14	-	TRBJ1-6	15	TGTGCCAGCAGCCAAGATCAGGACAGGAATTCACCCCTCCACTTT	CASSQDQDRNSPLHF
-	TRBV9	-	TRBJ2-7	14	TGTGCCAGCAGCGTAACAAGTTCGCCCTACGAGCAGTACTTC	CASSVTSSPYEQYF
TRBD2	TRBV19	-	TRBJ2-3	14	TGTGCCAGTAGTCTAGCGGGAGATAAAGATACGCAGTATTTT	CASSLAGDKDTQYF
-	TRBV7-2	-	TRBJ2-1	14	TGTGCCAGCAGCCCGACTTCATCCTTGACTGAGCAGTTCTTC	CASSPTSSLTEQFF
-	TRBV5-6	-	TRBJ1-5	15	TGTGCCAGCAGCTTGTGGCAGGGAACTAATCAGCCCCAGCATTTT	CASSLWQGTNQPQHF
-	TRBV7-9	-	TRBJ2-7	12	TGTGCCAGCAGCTCCCGCGGGTACGAGCAGTACTTC	CASSSRGYEQYF
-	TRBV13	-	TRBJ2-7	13	TGTGCCAGCAGCTTAGTCAGGGGTTACGAGCAGTACTTC	CASSLVRGYEQYF
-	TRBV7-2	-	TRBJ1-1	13	TGTGCCAGCAGCCCACCATCCAGGCCTGAAGCTTTCTTT	CASSPPSRPEAFF
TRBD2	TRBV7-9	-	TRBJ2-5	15	TGTGCCAGCAGCTCCGGGACTAGCGCGATGGAGACCCAGTACTTC	CASSSGTSAMETQYF
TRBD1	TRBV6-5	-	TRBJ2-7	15	TGTGCCAGCACCCTTCGACAGGGGGCGAGGTACGAGCAGTACTTC	CASTLRQGARYEQYF
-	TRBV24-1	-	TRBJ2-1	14	TGTGCCACCAGTGATTTGCGAGGAGTCAATGAGCAGTTCTTC	CATSDLRGVNEQFF
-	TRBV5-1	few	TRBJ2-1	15	TGCGCCAGCAGCTTGGATGCAGGTTCCTACAATGAGCAGTTCTTC	CASSLDAGSYNEQFF
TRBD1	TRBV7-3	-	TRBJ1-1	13	TGTGCCAGCAGCTGGGGACAGGAAACTGAAGCTTTCTTT	CASSWGQETEAFF
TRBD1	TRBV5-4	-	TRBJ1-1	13	TGTGCCAGCAGCGGCCGGGACAGGGCTGAAGCTTTCTTT	CASSGRDRAEAFF
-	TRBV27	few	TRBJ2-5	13	TGTGCCAGCAGTCTAGGGGCAGGGAAGACCCAGTACTTC	CASSLGAGKTQYF
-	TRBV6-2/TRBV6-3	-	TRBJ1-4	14	TGTGCCAGCAGTTACCACGAGTCTCGTGAAAAACTGTTTTTT	CASSYHESREKLFF
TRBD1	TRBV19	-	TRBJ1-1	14	TGTGCCAGTAGAACGAGGACAGGGAAGCATGAAGCTTTCTTT	CASRTRTGKHEAFF
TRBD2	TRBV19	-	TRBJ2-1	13	TGTGCCAGTTCGACTAGCGTTTACAATGAGCAGTTCTTC	CASSTSVYNEQFF
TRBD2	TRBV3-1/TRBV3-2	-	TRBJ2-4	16	TGTGCCAGCAGCCAAGAAAGACTAGCGGTTAAAAACATTCAGTACTTC	CASSQERLAVKNIQYF
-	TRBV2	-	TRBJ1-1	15	TGTGCCAGCATCCGGGGAAGCAGGCCCGACACTGAAGCTTTCTTT	CASIRGSRPDTEAFF
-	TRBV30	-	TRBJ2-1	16	TGTGCCTGGAGCGATAAGACAGCCCGCTCCTACAATGAGCAGTTCTTC	CAWSDKTARSYNEQFF
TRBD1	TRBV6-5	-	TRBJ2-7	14	TGTGCCAGCATCCCACAGGGGGGAGGTTACGAGCAGTACTTC	CASIPQGGGYEQYF
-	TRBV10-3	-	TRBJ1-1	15	TGTGCCATCAGTGAGCTGGAGGGGAGCCGCACTGAAGCTTTCTTT	CAISELEGSRTEAFF
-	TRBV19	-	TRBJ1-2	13	TGTGCCAGTAGTATAAACAGCCTCAGAGGCTACACCTTC	CASSINSLRGYTF
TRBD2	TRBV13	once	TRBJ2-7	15	TGTGCCAGCAACCTCTGGGTTGCGGGGGGATACGAGCAGTACTTC	CASNLWVAGGYEQYF
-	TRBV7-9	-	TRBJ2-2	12	TGTGCCAGCAGTCCTAACACCGGGGAGCTGTTTTTT	CASSPNTGELFF
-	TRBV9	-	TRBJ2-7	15	TGTGCCAGCAGCGTAGATGGTGGGACATCCTACGAGCAGTACTTC	CASSVDGGTSYEQYF
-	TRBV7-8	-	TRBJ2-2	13	TGTGCCAGCAGCTCTCTTTCCGCCGGGGAGCTGTTTTTT	CASSSLSAGELFF
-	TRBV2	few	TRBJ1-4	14	TGTGCCAGCAGGGAGACCCGGAGGGCTGAAAAACTGTTTTTT	CASRETRRAEKLFF
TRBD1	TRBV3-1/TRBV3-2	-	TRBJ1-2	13	TGTGCCAGCAGCGACAGGGGGAATTATGGCTACACCTTC	CASSDRGNYGYTF
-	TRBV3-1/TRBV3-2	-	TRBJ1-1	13	TGTGCCAGCAGCCAACAGGAGGGGTCAGGGGCTTTCTTT	CASSQQEGSGAFF
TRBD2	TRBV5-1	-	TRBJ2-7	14	TGCGCCAGCAATATGTGGGGGGGTTCGGACGAGCAGTACTTC	CASNMWGGSDEQYF
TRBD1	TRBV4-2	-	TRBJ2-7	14	TGTGCCAGCAGCCAAGCTGACAGGGGCTACGAGCAGTACTTC	CASSQADRGYEQYF
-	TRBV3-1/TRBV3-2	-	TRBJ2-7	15	TGTGCCAGCAGCCATAGAGGAGGGGTTGGGCGGGAGCAGTACTTC	CASSHRGGVGREQYF
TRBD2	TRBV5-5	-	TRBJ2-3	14	TGTGCCAGCAGCATGGGGACTAGCTCAGATACGCAGTATTTT	CASSMGTSSDTQYF
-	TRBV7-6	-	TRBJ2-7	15	TGTGCCAGCAGCTTAGCATCGCCAGGCACCTACGAGCAGTACTTC	CASSLASPGTYEQYF
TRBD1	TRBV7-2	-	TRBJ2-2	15	TGTGCCAGCAGCCTCCGACAGGGGGTCGGCGGGGAGCTGTTTTTT	CASSLRQGVGGELFF
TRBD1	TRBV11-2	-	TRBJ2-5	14	TGTGCCAGCAGCCTAAAACCAGGGGGAGAGACCCAGTACTTC	CASSLKPGGETQYF
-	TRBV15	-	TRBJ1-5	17	TGTGCCACCAGCAGAGATCGGCCAGGGTTGGGCAATCAGCCCCAGCATTTT	CATSRDRPGLGNQPQHF
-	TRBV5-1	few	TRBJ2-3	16	TGCGCCAGCAGCTTCCAGGGGCGCTCCGGCACAGATACGCAGTATTTT	CASSFQGRSGTDTQYF
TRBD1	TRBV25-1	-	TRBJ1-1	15	TGTGCCAGCAGTGATCCTGGACAGGGAGGCACTGAAGCTTTCTTT	CASSDPGQGGTEAFF
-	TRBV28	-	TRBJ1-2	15	TGTGCCAGCAGTTCAACAGGAAGAGCTAACTATGGCTACACCTTC	CASSSTGRANYGYTF
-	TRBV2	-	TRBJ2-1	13	TGTGCCAGCAGGTATGCGCCAGCGTCCGAGCAGTTCTTC	CASRYAPASEQFF
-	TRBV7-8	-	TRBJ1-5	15	TGTGCCAGCAGCTTATCACGGGGAATGGAAAAGCCCCAGCATTTT	CASSLSRGMEKPQHF
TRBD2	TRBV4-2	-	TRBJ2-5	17	TGTGCCAGCAGCCAAGTTAAGGCTAGCGGGAATGGAGAGACCCAGTACTTC	CASSQVKASGNGETQYF
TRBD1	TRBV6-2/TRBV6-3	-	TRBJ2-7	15	TGTGCCAGCAGTGACGACCGGGACAGGGACTACGAGCAGTACTTC	CASSDDRDRDYEQYF
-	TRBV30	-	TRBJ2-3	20	TGTGCCTGGAATCGCGGGACAGTGATAAATTTCTTGAATAGCACAGATACGCAGTATTTT	CAWNRGTVINFLNSTDTQYF
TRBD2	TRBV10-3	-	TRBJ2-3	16	TGTGCCATCAGTGAAGGACTAGCGGGATTCACAGATACGCAGTATTTT	CAISEGLAGFTDTQYF